The present TCR beta chain was sequenced within a study of breast tumors, draining lymph nodes, adjacent tissues. Concerning this clonotype itself: Its antigen is unidentified.

Using its own MiXCR run on the multiplex PCR reads, TCRdb lists one record per CDR3 protein. The profile shows 50,000 to 75,000 distinct CDR3 sequences, 57% of them singletons. Study-level points and caveats: Data fit most tumor T cells coming from lymph node, expanding in tumor. Compared with basal-like, luminal-like tumors shared significantly more repertoire with nontumor tissue. Tumors had less TCR diversity than lymph nodes, more than nontumor tissue.

The CDR3 runs 15 residues. Germline V CDR1 and CDR2: SGHTA, FQGNSA. This TCR was sampled from a female donor with breast cancer. Some clones in this sample may be carry-over from other donors' samples. Material: breast tumor tissue. The rearrangement uses TRBV7-2 and TRBJ2-3; D may be TRBD1 (5 bases). The J call may be mistaken, given a closer DNA end match to TRBJ1-5. The CDR3 loop reads CASSLGRGVSNTQHF. The DNA for the CDR3 is TGTGCCAGCAGCTTAGGTCGGGGGGTTTCGAATACGCAGCATTTT.